This TCR beta chain was sequenced in a study of blood T cell repertoires in COVID-19. Study-wide background: T cells, B-cell-depleted T cells, or PBMCs provided the cDNA or gDNA that served as material.

Produced via immunoSEQ multiplex PCR; TCRdb's table is partial and in-frame only. Among 200,000 or so clones listed, around 87% were seen once. This sequence was found in a man aged 30 to 45 in a cohort exposed to, infected with or recovered from COVID-19 (not recorded which). The sample taken for sequencing was PBMCs or T cells enriched from blood (not recorded which).

CDR3 bases: TGCGCCAGCAGCTTGGACCTGACAGGGACTGTATCCACTAACTATGGCTACACCTTC. Translating it yields CASSLDLTGTVSTNYGYTF. V is TRBV5-1 and J is TRBJ1-2, with 7 bases matching TRBD1. V lost 0 bases to trimming and J lost 0 bases; unmatched junction nucleotides: 14. The CDR3 extends over 19 amino acids. Germline CDR1 and CDR2: SGHRS and YFSETQ. The full variable domain, its missing parts supplied by reference TRBV5-1 and TRBJ1-2, is KAGVTQTPRYLIKTRGQQVTLSCSPISGHRSVSWYQQTPGQGLQFLFEYFSETQRNKGNFPGRFSGRQFSNSRSEMNVSTLELGDSALYLCASSLDLTGTVSTNYGYTFGSGTRLTVV.